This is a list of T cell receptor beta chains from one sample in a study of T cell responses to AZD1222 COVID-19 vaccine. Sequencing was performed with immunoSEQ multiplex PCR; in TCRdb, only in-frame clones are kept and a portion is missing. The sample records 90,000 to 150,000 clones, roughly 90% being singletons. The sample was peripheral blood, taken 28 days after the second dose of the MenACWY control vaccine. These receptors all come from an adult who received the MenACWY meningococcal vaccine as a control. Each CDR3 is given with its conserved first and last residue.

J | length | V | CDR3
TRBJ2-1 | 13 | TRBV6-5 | CASSRGGQNEQFF
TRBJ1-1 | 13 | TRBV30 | CAWSVRQNAEAFF
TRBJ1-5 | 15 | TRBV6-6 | CASSYTWTGNQPQHF
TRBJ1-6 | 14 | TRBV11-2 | CASRDWVINSPLHF
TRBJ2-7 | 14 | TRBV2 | CASRVRDKVYEQYF
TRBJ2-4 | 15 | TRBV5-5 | CASSRVQGQGDIQYF
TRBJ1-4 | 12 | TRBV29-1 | CSAGQGNEKLFF
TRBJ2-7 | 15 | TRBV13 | CASTLGLAGDYEQYF
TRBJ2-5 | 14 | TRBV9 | CASSPSGRRETQYF
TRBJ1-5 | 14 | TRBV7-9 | CASSLAGGAGERHF
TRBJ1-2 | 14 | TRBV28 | CASSPPGQNYGYTF
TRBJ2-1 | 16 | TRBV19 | CASGRTISGRTGEQFF
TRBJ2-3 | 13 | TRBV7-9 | CASRAEGTDTQYF
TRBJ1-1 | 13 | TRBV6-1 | CASSEALITEAFF
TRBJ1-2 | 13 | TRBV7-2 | CASRPTGSLGYTF
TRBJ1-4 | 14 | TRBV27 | CASSLSGGWEKLFF
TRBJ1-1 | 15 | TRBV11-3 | CASSLRGSMNTEAFF
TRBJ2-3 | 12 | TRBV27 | CASSPAADTQYF
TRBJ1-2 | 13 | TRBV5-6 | CASSLAGAEGYTF
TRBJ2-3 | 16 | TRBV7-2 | CASSTRLAGGTDTQYF
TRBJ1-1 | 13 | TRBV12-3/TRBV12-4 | CASSQSVQLEAFF
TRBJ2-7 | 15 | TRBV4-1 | CASSQDQGQGYEQYF
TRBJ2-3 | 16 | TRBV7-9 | CASSFYLTENTDTQYF
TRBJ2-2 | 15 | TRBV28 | CASNRGGARGGELFF
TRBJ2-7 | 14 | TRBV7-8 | CASSPGLGDYEQYF
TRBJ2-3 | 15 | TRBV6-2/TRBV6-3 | CASSYAGLAGPPQYF
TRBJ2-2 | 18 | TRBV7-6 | CASSLWTSGGLNTGELFF
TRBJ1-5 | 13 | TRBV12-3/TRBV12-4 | CASSTSSNQPQHF
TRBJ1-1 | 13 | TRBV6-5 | CATEDRGVTEAFF
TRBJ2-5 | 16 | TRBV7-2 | CASSSKSGRALETQYF
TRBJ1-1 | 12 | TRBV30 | CAWSWRGTEAFF
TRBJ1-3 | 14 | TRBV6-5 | CATRIGETGNTIYF
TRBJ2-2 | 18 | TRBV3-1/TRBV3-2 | CASSHVSGGTANTGELFF
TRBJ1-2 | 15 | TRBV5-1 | CASSLGTEANYGYTF
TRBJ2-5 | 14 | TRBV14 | CASSQVSEGETQYF
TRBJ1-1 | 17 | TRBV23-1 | CASSQSAGDRGGTEAFF
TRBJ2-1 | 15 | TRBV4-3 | CASSQERLGYNEQFF
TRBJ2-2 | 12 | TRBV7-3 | CASSRGAGELFF
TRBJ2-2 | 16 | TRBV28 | CASSTPGQFSTGELFF
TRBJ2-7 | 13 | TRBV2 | CASSTGQPYEQYF
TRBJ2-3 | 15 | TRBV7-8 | CASSLGAGSPDTQYF
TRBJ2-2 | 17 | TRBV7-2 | CASSLAIPGQATGELFF
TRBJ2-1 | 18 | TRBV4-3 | CASSQDIPLAGGYNEQFF
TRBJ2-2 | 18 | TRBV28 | CASSPAGLDESDTGELFF
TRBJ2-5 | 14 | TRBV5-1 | CASSPRDGQETQYF
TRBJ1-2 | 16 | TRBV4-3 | CASSQDRGGEHYGYTF
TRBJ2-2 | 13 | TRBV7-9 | CASSWDLTGELFF
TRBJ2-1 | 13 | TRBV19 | CASSIEGSLEQFF
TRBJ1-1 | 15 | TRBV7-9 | CASSLEGQGYTEAFF
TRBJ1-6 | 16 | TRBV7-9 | CASSSSGTGNNSPLHF
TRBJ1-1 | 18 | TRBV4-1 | CASSQDGGQQPWNTEAFF
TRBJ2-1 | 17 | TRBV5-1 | CASSPGTSGSTRNEQFF
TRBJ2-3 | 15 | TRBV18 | CASSPLPSNTDTQYF
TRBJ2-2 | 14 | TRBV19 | CASSSPGGTGELFF
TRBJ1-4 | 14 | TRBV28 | CASSLLAENEKLFF
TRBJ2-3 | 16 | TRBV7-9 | CASSGLIAGVSDTQYF